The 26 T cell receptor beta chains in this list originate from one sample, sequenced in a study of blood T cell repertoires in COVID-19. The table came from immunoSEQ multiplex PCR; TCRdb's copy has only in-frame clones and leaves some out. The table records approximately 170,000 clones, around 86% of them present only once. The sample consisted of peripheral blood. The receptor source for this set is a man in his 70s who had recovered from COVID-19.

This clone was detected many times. The DNA of the CDR3 is TGTGCCAGCAGCTTAGTAGCGGGGGCCCTCCGCACAGATACGCAGTATTTT. The encoded protein is CASSLVAGALRTDTQYF. The chain couples TRBV7-9 to TRBJ2-3, with 9 positions matching TRBD2. Germline V gives CDR1 SEHNR, CDR2 FQNEAQ (reference sequence). V shed 1 base and J 1 base; nucleotides not matched to a gene: 6. The CDR3 sequence is 17 residues long.

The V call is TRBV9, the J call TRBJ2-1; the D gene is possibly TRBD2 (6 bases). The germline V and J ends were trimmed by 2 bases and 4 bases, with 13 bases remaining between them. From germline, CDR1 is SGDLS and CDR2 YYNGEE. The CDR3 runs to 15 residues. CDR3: CASSVVAGTYNEQFF. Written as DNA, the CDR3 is TGTGCCAGCAGCGTGGTAGCCGGGACTTACAATGAGCAGTTCTTC.

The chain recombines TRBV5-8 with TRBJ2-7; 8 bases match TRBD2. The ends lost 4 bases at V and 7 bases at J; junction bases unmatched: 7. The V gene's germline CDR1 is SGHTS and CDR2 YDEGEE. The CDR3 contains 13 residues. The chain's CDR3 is CASSPGLAREQYF. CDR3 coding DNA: TGTGCCAGCAGCCCTGGACTAGCACGAGAGCAGTACTTC.

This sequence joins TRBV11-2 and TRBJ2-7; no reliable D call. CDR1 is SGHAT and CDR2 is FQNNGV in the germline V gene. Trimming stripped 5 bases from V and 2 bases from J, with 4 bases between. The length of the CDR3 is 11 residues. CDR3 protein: CASSVTYEQYF. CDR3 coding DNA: TGTGCCAGCAGCGTAACCTACGAGCAGTACTTC.

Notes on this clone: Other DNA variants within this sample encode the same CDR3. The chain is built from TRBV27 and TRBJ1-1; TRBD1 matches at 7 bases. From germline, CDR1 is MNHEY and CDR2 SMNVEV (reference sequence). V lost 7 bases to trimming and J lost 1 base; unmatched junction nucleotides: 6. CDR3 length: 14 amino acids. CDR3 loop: CASNRQGPNTEAFF. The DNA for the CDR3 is TGTGCCAGCAACCGACAGGGACCGAACACTGAAGCTTTCTTT.

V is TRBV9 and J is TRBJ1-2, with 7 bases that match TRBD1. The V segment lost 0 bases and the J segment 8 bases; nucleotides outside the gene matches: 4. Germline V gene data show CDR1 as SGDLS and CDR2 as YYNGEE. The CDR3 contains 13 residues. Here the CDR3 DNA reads TGTGCCAGCAGCGTAGAACAGGGGACGGGCTACACCTTC. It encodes CASSVEQGTGYTF.

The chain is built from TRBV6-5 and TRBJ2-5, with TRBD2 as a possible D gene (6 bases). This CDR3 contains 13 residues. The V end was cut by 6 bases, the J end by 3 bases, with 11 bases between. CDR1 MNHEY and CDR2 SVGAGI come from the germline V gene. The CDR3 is CASSAPGEETQYF. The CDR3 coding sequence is TGTGCCAGCAGCGCCCCGGGGGAAGAGACCCAGTACTTC.

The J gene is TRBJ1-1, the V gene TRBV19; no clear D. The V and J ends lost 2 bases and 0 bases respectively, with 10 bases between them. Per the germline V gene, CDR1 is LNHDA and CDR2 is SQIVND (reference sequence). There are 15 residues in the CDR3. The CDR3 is CASSISRNMNTEAFF. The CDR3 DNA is TGTGCCAGTAGTATATCCAGGAATATGAACACTGAAGCTTTCTTT.

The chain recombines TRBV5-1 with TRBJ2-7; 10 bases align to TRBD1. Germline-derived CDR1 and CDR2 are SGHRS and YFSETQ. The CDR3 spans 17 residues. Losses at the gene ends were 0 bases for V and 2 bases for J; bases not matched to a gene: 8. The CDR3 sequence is CASSLVSGQGRPYEQYF. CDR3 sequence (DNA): TGCGCCAGCAGCTTGGTTTCGGGACAGGGGCGACCCTACGAGCAGTACTTC.

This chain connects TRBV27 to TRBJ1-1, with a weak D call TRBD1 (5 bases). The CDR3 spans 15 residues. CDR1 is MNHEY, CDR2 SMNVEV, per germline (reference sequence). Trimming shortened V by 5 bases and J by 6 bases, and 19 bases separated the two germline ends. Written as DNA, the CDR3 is TGTGCCAGCAGTCACGCCTCTGGAGGGGTCGCTGAAGCTTTCTTT. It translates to CASSHASGGVAEAFF.

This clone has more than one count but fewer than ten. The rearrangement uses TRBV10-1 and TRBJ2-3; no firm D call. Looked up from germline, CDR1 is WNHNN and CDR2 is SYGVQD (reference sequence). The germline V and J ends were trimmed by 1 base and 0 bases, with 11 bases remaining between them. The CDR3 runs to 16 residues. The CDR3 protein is CASSEWPTSSTDTQYF. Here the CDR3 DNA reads TGCGCCAGCAGTGAGTGGCCGACTTCTAGCACAGATACGCAGTATTTT.

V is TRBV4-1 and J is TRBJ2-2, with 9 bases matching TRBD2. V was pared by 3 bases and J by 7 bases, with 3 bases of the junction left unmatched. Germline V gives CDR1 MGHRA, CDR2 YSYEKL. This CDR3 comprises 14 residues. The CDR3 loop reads CASSQLAGNGELFF. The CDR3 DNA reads TGCGCCAGCAGCCAGCTAGCGGGAAACGGGGAGCTGTTTTTT.

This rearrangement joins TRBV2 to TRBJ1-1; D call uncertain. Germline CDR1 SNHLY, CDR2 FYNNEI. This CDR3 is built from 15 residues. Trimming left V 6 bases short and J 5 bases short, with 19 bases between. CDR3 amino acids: CASSLNPGDRTEAFF. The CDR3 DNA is TGTGCCAGCAGCCTAAACCCCGGGGATAGGACTGAAGCTTTCTTT.

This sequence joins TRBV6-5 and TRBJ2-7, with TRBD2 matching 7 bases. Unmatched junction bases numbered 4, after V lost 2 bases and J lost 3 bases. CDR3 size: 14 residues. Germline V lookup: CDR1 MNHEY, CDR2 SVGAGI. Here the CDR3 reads CASSYAGARYEQYF. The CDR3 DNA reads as TGTGCCAGCAGTTACGCGGGAGCGCGCTACGAGCAGTACTTC.

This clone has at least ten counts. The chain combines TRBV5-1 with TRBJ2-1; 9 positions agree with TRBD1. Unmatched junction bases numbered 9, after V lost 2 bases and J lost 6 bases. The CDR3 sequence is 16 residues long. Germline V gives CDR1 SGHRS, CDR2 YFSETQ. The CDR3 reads CASSFATGGASNEQFF. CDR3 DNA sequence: TGCGCCAGCAGCTTCGCCACAGGGGGCGCAAGCAATGAGCAGTTCTTC. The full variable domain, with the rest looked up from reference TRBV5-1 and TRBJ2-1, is KAGVTQTPRYLIKTRGQQVTLSCSPISGHRSVSWYQQTPGQGLQFLFEYFSETQRNKGNFPGRFSGRQFSNSRSEMNVSTLELGDSALYLCASSFATGGASNEQFFGPGTRLTVL.

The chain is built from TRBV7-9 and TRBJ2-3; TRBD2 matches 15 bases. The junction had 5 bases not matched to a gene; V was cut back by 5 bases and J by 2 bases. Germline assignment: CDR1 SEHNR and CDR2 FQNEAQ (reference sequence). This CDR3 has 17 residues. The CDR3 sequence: CASSLGLAGGSTDTQYF. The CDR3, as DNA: TGTGCCAGCAGCCTGGGACTAGCGGGAGGTTCCACAGATACGCAGTATTTT.

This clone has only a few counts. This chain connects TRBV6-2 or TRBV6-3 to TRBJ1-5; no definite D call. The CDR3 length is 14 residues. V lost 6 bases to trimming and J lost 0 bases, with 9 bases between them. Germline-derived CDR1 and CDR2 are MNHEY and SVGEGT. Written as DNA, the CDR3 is TGTGCCAGCAGCACTCAAAATAGCAATCAGCCCCAGCATTTT. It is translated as CASSTQNSNQPQHF.

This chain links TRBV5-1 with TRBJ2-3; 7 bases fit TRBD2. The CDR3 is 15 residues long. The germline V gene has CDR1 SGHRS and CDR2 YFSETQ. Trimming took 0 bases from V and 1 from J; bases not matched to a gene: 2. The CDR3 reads CASSLAAGRTDTQYF. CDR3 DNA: TGCGCCAGCAGCTTGGCAGCGGGACGCACAGATACGCAGTATTTT. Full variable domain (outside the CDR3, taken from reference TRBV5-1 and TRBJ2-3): KAGVTQTPRYLIKTRGQQVTLSCSPISGHRSVSWYQQTPGQGLQFLFEYFSETQRNKGNFPGRFSGRQFSNSRSEMNVSTLELGDSALYLCASSLAAGRTDTQYFGPGTRLTVL.

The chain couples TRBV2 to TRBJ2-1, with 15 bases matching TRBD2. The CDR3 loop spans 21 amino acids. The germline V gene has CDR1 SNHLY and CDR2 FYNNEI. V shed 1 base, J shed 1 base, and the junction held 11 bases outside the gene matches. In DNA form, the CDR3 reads TGTGCCAGCAGTGAAGGTGGGCTCGGGACTAGCGGGAGGTCGTCCTACAATGAGCAGTTCTTC. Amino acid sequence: CASSEGGLGTSGRSSYNEQFF.

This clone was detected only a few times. CDR3 in amino acids: CASSGPIRAEAFF. CDR3 nucleotides: TGTGCCAGCAGTGGACCCATCAGGGCTGAAGCTTTCTTT. The rearrangement joins TRBV28 to TRBJ1-1, with a possible D match to TRBD1 (5 bases). Germline V gene lookup returns CDR1 MDHEN and CDR2 SYDVKM. The CDR3 spans 13 residues. Trimming took off 5 bases at V and 6 bases at J, with 13 bases between the two ends.

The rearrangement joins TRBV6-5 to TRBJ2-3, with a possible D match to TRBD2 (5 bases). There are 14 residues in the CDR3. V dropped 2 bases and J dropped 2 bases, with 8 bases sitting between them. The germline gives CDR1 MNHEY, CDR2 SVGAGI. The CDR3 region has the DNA TGTGCCAGCAGTTACACCGGGGTCACAGATACGCAGTATTTT. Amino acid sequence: CASSYTGVTDTQYF.

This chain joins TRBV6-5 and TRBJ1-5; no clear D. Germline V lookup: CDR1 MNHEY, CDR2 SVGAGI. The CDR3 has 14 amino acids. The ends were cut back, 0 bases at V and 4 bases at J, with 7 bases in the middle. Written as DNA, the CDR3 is TGTGCCAGCAGTTACTCGAGCGGGAATCAGCCCCAGCATTTT. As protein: CASSYSSGNQPQHF.

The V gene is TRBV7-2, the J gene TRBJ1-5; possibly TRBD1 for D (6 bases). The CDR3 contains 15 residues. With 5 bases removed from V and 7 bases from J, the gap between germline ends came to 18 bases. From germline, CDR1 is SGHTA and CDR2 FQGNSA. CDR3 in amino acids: CASSPWGGARQPQHF. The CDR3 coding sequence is TGTGCCAGCAGCCCCTGGGGGGGGGCGCGGCAGCCCCAGCATTTT. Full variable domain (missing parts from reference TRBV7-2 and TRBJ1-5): GAGVSQSPSNKVTEKGKDVELRCDPISGHTALYWYRQSLGQGLEFLIYFQGNSAPDKSGLPSDRFSAERTGGSVSTLTIQRTQQEDSAVYLCASSPWGGARQPQHFGDGTRLSIL.

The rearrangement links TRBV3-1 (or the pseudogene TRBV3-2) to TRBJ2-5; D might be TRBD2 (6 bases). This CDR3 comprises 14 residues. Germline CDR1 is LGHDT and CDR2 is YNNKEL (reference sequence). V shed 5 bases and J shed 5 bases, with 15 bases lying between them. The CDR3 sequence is CASSSRGGTETQYF. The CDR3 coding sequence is TGTGCCAGCAGCTCCCGCGGCGGGACTGAGACCCAGTACTTC.

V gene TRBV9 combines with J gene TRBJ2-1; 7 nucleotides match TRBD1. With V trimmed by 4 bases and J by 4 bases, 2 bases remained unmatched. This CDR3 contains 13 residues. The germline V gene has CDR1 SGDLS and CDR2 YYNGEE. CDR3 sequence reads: CASSKGQYNEQFF. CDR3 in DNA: TGTGCCAGCAGCAAGGGACAGTACAATGAGCAGTTCTTC.

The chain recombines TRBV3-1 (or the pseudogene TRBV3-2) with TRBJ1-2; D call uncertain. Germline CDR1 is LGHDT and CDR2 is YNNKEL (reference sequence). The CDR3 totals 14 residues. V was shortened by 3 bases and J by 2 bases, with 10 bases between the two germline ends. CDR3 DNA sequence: TGTGCCAGCAGCCAGGGCAGGCAGAACTATGGCTACACCTTC. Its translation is CASSQGRQNYGYTF.